These 22 T cell receptor beta chains were sequenced from one sample in a study of preoperative IRX-2 immunotherapy in early breast cancer. Treatment specified: preoperative locoregional IRX-2 cytokine immunotherapy. TCRdb keeps only in-frame clones here, not all; method: immunoSEQ multiplex PCR. The sample contains about 33,000 clones, around 92% of which appear only once. This sample comprised tumor tissue, obtained after IRX-2 immunotherapy. These TCRs come from a human donor with breast cancer.

V is TRBV5-1 and J is TRBJ2-1; possible D gene TRBD2, 6 bases. In germline, CDR1 is SGHRS, CDR2 YFSETQ. V lost 1 base to trimming and J lost 5 bases, with 13 bases between them. The CDR3 contains 15 residues. Here the CDR3 DNA reads TGCGCCAGCAGCTTGAGGCAGGGAGGCGACAATGAGCAGTTCTTC. It is translated as CASSLRQGGDNEQFF.

The table lists this clone with a count of one. The chain has TRBV5-1 and TRBJ1-3; a weak D match, TRBD1 (6 bases). Trimming cost V 1 base and J 1 base, with 9 bases left between them. Germline loops: CDR1 SGHRS, CDR2 YFSETQ. CDR3 length equals 15 residues. This CDR3 reads CASSLQGLSGNTIYF. The CDR3 DNA follows: TGCGCCAGCAGCTTGCAGGGGCTGTCTGGAAACACCATATATTTT.

The J gene is TRBJ1-1, the V gene TRBV11-3; D is perhaps TRBD1 (5 bases). Germline CDR1 is SGHNT and CDR2 is YENEEA. This CDR3 region has 16 residues. Trimming cost V 5 bases and J 4 bases, with 20 bases left between them. This CDR3 is CASSPHGGTIVTEAFF. The CDR3 bases are TGTGCCAGCAGCCCTCATGGGGGTACGATAGTCACTGAAGCTTTCTTT.

V gene TRBV11-3 combines with J gene TRBJ1-5; D remains unclear. Germline CDR1 is SGHNT and CDR2 is YENEEA. This CDR3 comprises 14 residues. The ends were cut back, 4 bases at V and 2 bases at J, with 9 bases in the middle. CDR3 nucleotide sequence: TGTGCCAGCAGCTCGATTGGTGGCAATCAGCCCCAGCATTTT. This gives the protein CASSSIGGNQPQHF.

This chain links TRBV11-3 with TRBJ1-5; D may be TRBD1 (6 bases). V shed 5 bases and J shed 4 bases, with 12 bases lying between them. CDR1 is SGHNT and CDR2 is YENEEA in the germline V gene. The CDR3 loop spans 14 amino acids. This CDR3 is CASSIGTPNQPQHF. CDR3 DNA sequence: TGTGCCAGCAGCATCGGGACACCAAATCAGCCCCAGCATTTT.

The rearrangement uses TRBV11-3 and TRBJ2-7, with D unclear. Germline lookup yields CDR1 SGHNT and CDR2 YENEEA. CDR3 length equals 15 residues. V gave up 5 bases and J gave up 1 base, with 15 bases separating them. This chain's CDR3 is CASSAGLDGSYEQYF. The CDR3 nucleotides read TGTGCCAGCAGCGCAGGATTGGACGGATCCTACGAGCAGTACTTC.

This chain connects TRBV7-1 to TRBJ1-2; D unresolved. TRBV7-1 is noted as an ORF with a role that remains uncertain. Deletions cut 5 bases from V and 1 base from J, with 14 bases between. This CDR3 is 15 amino acids long. The CDR3 bases are TGTGCCAGCAGCGCTGGGGTGGAGGGTAACTATGGCTACACCTTC. This gives the protein CASSAGVEGNYGYTF.

The V and J genes are TRBV5-1 and TRBJ2-2; D is perhaps TRBD2 (6 bases). Germline assignment: CDR1 SGHRS and CDR2 YFSETQ. Trimming shortened V by 6 bases and J by 0 bases, and 18 bases separated the two germline ends. The CDR3 runs 17 residues. The CDR3 nucleotides read TGCGCCAGCAAAAGGATTAGCGGACCGTCGAACACCGGGGAGCTGTTTTTT. This encodes CASKRISGPSNTGELFF.

The V call is TRBV11-3, the J call TRBJ1-5, with TRBD1 matching over 7 bases. The CDR3 is 14 amino acids. V lost 0 bases and J lost 8; bases outside the gene matches: 4. The germline V gene encodes CDR1 SGHNT and CDR2 YENEEA. The DNA for the CDR3 is TGTGCCAGCAGCTTAGAACAGGGGACGAAGCCCCAGCATTTT. It codes for CASSLEQGTKPQHF.

The CDR3 region is CASSRTSGGVSTDTQYF. CDR3 sequence (DNA): TGTGCCAGCAGCCGCACTAGCGGGGGGGTTAGCACAGATACGCAGTATTTT. The chain links TRBV11-3 to TRBJ2-3; TRBD2 agrees at 13 bases. Losses at the gene ends were 5 bases for V and 0 bases for J; bases not matched to a gene: 5. Looked up from germline, CDR1 is SGHNT and CDR2 is YENEEA. The CDR3 totals 17 residues. Together with reference TRBV11-3 and TRBJ2-3, the CDR3 gives the full variable domain: EAGVVQSPRYKIIEKKQPVAFWCNPISGHNTLYWYLQNLGQGPELLIRYENEEAVDDSQLPKDRFSAERLKGVDSTLKIQPAELGDSAVYLCASSRTSGGVSTDTQYFGPGTRLTVL.

The V gene is TRBV7-1, the J gene TRBJ1-4, with D maybe TRBD1 (6 bases). TRBV7-1 is classed as an ORF, of uncertain function. The germline V and J ends were trimmed by 3 bases and 5 bases, with 13 bases remaining between them. The CDR3 contains 15 residues. The chain's CDR3 is CASSSSGQQNEKLFF. CDR3 nucleotide sequence: TGTGCCAGCAGCTCTTCGGGACAACAGAATGAAAAACTGTTTTTT.

The chain's CDR3 is CASSLTGATNEKLFF. The CDR3 nucleotides are TGCGCCAGCAGCCTCACAGGGGCAACTAATGAAAAACTGTTTTTT. The rearrangement links TRBV5-1 to TRBJ1-4; the match to TRBD1 covers 7 bases. Trimming at V came to 4 bases and at J to 0 bases, leaving 3 bases not matched to a gene. The CDR3 runs 15 residues. CDR1 is SGHRS, CDR2 YFSETQ, per germline.

The chain couples TRBV7-1 to TRBJ2-1; TRBD2 agrees at 9 bases. TRBV7-1 is known as an ORF, though its function is uncertain. The V segment lost 5 bases and the J segment 6 bases; nucleotides outside the gene matches: 2. The CDR3 spans 13 residues. CDR3 in DNA: TGTGCCAGCAGCCTAGCGGGAACCAATGAGCAGTTCTTC. Protein sequence: CASSLAGTNEQFF.

V and J are TRBV7-6 and TRBJ1-4, with D possibly TRBD1 on 5 matching bases. The CDR3 has 17 residues. The V gene's germline CDR1 is SGHVS and CDR2 FNYEAQ. Deletions cut 3 bases from V and 0 bases from J, with 14 bases between. This chain's CDR3 is CASSLRAPGSTNEKLFF. Here the CDR3 DNA reads TGTGCCAGCAGCTTGAGGGCACCAGGGTCAACTAATGAAAAACTGTTTTTT. Full variable domain (outside the CDR3, taken from reference TRBV7-6 and TRBJ1-4): GAGVSQSPRYKVTKRGQDVALRCDPISGHVSLYWYRQALGQGPEFLTYFNYEAQQDKSGLPNDRFSAERPEGSISTLTIQRTEQRDSAMYRCASSLRAPGSTNEKLFFGSGTQLSVL.

This chain joins TRBV7-1 and TRBJ1-1; no reliable D call. TRBV7-1 is reported as an ORF; its role is uncertain. Deletions cut 4 bases from V and 0 bases from J, with 12 bases between. This CDR3 is built from 15 residues. CDR3 DNA sequence: TGTGCCAGCAGCTTAGCTGGCAGCCTGAACACTGAAGCTTTCTTT. As protein: CASSLAGSLNTEAFF.

The chain uses TRBV7-1 and TRBJ1-1; D is undetermined. TRBV7-1 is an open reading frame, and its role is uncertain. V lost 4 bases, J lost 1 base, and 10 bases lay in between. The CDR3 covers 14 residues. CDR3 sequence reads: CASSLIHRNTEAFF. CDR3 sequence (DNA): TGTGCCAGCAGCTTGATACACAGGAACACTGAAGCTTTCTTT.

This clone has a handful of counts. The chain has TRBV12-5 and TRBJ2-5; TRBD2 matches 10 bases. The V gene's germline CDR1 is LGHNT and CDR2 FRNRAP. The CDR3 loop spans 15 amino acids. V lost 3 bases and J lost 2; bases outside the gene matches: 3. The CDR3 DNA is TGTGCTAGTGGTTTACTAGCGGGAACTCAAGAGACCCAGTACTTC. This codes for CASGLLAGTQETQYF.

The chain combines TRBV5-1 with TRBJ2-2; 11 nucleotides line up with TRBD1. J lost 2 bases, V lost 3 bases, and 3 bases had no gene match. Germline loops: CDR1 SGHRS, CDR2 YFSETQ. The CDR3 runs to 16 residues. The CDR3 loop reads CASSYGQGANTGELFF. The DNA of the CDR3 is TGCGCCAGCAGCTACGGACAGGGGGCCAACACCGGGGAGCTGTTTTTT.

V gene TRBV19 combines with J gene TRBJ2-1; TRBD2 might be the D (6 bases). Germline CDR1 reads LNHDA; CDR2 reads SQIVND (reference sequence). This CDR3 spans 14 amino acids. With 7 bases removed from V and 7 bases from J, the gap between germline ends came to 17 bases. CDR3 residues: CASNFVGLVNEQFF. Written as DNA, the CDR3 is TGTGCCAGTAATTTTGTGGGACTTGTTAATGAGCAGTTCTTC.

The chain joins TRBV28 to TRBJ1-6; weak D call: TRBD1 (6 bases). The V end lost 6 bases, the J end lost 6 bases, and 12 bases lay between the germline ends. CDR1 and CDR2 from the germline V gene are MDHEN and SYDVKM. The CDR3 contains 14 residues. The CDR3 is CASSPTGFNSPLHF. DNA of the CDR3: TGTGCCAGCAGCCCCACAGGGTTTAATTCACCCCTCCACTTT.

This chain uses TRBV6-1 with TRBJ1-6, with D tentatively TRBD1 (5 bases). CDR3 length: 14 residues. The ends were cut back, 0 bases at V and 11 bases at J, with 11 bases in the middle. CDR1 is MNHNS, CDR2 SASEGT, per germline. CDR3 coding DNA: TGTGCCAGCAGTGAAGCGGGGGGAGGAACACCCCTCCACTTT. This sequence encodes CASSEAGGGTPLHF.

The V and J genes are TRBV11-3 and TRBJ2-5, with D perhaps TRBD1 (6 bases). Trimming took 5 bases from V and 4 from J, leaving 17 bases between them. The length of the CDR3 is 15 residues. Germline values: CDR1 SGHNT, CDR2 YENEEA. CDR3 coding DNA: TGTGCCAGCAGCCAAGGGGTAACAGGGCGAGAGACCCAGTACTTC. It is translated as CASSQGVTGRETQYF. Full variable domain (missing parts from reference TRBV11-3 and TRBJ2-5): EAGVVQSPRYKIIEKKQPVAFWCNPISGHNTLYWYLQNLGQGPELLIRYENEEAVDDSQLPKDRFSAERLKGVDSTLKIQPAELGDSAVYLCASSQGVTGRETQYFGPGTRLLVL.